A single sample is the source of the 27 T cell receptor beta chains below, sequenced in a study of T cells in Graves' hyperthyroidism and ophthalmopathy. Authors of the study amplified TCR beta CDR3 regions from RNA transcripts. Primed by the HTBI set, a first-round RT-PCR was run on the TCR CDR3. MiXCR, run by TCRdb on the multiplex PCR reads, gives a single entry per CDR3 protein. The table has around 440,000 distinct CDR3 sequences, roughly 14% seen once. The sequenced material came from blood. Receptors were obtained from a woman under 30 with Graves' hyperthyroidism.

The table lists this clonotype with many counts. This rearrangement joins TRBV20-1 to TRBJ1-2; D gene uncertain. V lost 1 base, J lost 2 bases, and 8 bases lay in between. The CDR3 contains 13 residues. CDR1 DFQATT and CDR2 SNEGSKA come from the germline V gene (reference sequence). CDR3 in DNA: TGCAGTGCTAGAGTGAGAGAAAACTATGGCTACACCTTC. It translates to CSARVRENYGYTF.

The rearrangement joins TRBV3-1 to TRBJ2-3; 7 bases fit TRBD1. Looked up from germline, CDR1 is LGHDT and CDR2 is YNNKEL (reference sequence). Trimming removed 2 bases from V and 2 bases from J; junction bases left unmatched: 7. The CDR3 has 16 amino acids. CDR3 sequence (DNA): TGTGCCAGCAGCCAACAGGGACAGCCCTTCACAGATACGCAGTATTTT. Amino acids: CASSQQGQPFTDTQYF.

This clonotype was counted at least ten times. The chain couples TRBV18 to TRBJ1-2; 7 positions agree with TRBD1. Germline-derived CDR1 and CDR2 are KGHSH and LQKENI. The junction had 12 bases not matched to a gene; V was cut back by 7 bases and J by 4 bases. The CDR3 has 15 residues. CDR3 nucleotides: TGTGCCAGCTATCTAACAGGGGACTCCCGCTATGGCTACACCTTC. It specifies CASYLTGDSRYGYTF.

About this clonotype: A much larger clone is a single base away; this may be a read error. The chain carries TRBV7-9 and TRBJ1-4, with D possibly being TRBD1 (6 bases). Germline CDR1 SEHNR, CDR2 FQNEAQ (reference sequence). The CDR3 covers 16 residues. The CDR3 nucleotides read TGTGCCAGCAGCTTAGTCGGGGGGCCAACTAATGAAAAACCGTTTTTT. It specifies CASSLVGGPTNEKPFF.

The V call is TRBV28, the J call TRBJ2-7; 10 bases match TRBD2. Germline CDR1 MDHEN, CDR2 SYDVKM. V was pared by 6 bases and J by 3 bases, with 5 bases of the junction left unmatched. CDR3 length equals 14 residues. CDR3: CASRDTSGNYEQYF. In DNA, the CDR3 is TGTGCCAGCAGAGATACTAGCGGGAACTACGAGCAGTACTTC.

The chain carries TRBV7-9 and TRBJ1-1, with 9 positions matching TRBD1. This CDR3 has 15 amino acids. J gave up 5 bases and V 3 bases, and 7 bases lay outside the gene matches. Germline CDR1 and CDR2: SEHNR and FQNEAQ (reference sequence). This chain's CDR3 is CASSLAGTGWTEAFF. In DNA form, the CDR3 reads TGTGCCAGCAGCTTGGCTGGGACAGGGTGGACTGAAGCTTTCTTT.

The chain couples TRBV5-1 to TRBJ2-1; the D call may be TRBD1 or TRBD2 (5 bases each). The CDR3 runs 16 residues. Germline CDR1 is SGHRS and CDR2 is YFSETQ. V lost 4 bases and J 0 bases, leaving 14 bases between the germline ends. The CDR3 nucleotides are TGCGCCAGCAGCAGAACCGGGACGCACTCCTACAATGAGCAGTTCTTC. It codes for CASSRTGTHSYNEQFF.

Only a few counts were recorded for this clonotype. A much bigger clone sits one base away, suggesting this may be a read error. This sequence joins TRBV28 and TRBJ2-3; D call uncertain. Germline CDR1 and CDR2: MDHEN and SYDVKM. The CDR3 has 12 residues. As DNA, the CDR3 is TGTGCCAGCGGTTTACGGGCAGATACGCAGTATTTT. It is translated as CASGLRADTQYF.

This clonotype was observed a few times. The chain is built from TRBV12-3 or TRBV12-4 and TRBJ2-1; a possible D gene is TRBD2 (6 bases). The CDR3 is 15 amino acids. V lost 3 bases to trimming and J lost 5 bases, with 14 bases between them. CDR3 loop: CASSFRPSEDNEQFF. The CDR3 coding sequence is TGTGCCAGCAGTTTTAGGCCTAGCGAAGACAATGAGCAGTTCTTC.

This clonotype was seen repeatedly, ten times or more. This chain uses TRBV29-1 with TRBJ2-7, with 9 bases matching TRBD1. This CDR3 comprises 14 residues. The V segment lost 6 bases and the J segment 1 base; nucleotides outside the gene matches: 7. The germline V gene has CDR1 SQVTM and CDR2 ANQGSEA. CDR3 protein: CSVVDRGRSYEQYF. In DNA, the CDR3 is TGCAGCGTCGTGGACAGGGGAAGGTCCTACGAGCAGTACTTC.

At least ten counts were recorded for this clonotype. This rearrangement joins TRBV7-9 to TRBJ2-2; tentative D call: TRBD2 (5 bases). The CDR3 sequence is 14 residues long. Germline CDR1 and CDR2: SEHNR and FQNEAQ (reference sequence). V was shortened by 8 bases and J by 0 bases, with 10 bases between the two germline ends. Here the CDR3 DNA reads TGTGCCAGCGGGAGCTCAGCGAACACCGGGGAGCTGTTTTTT. Its protein is CASGSSANTGELFF. Together with reference TRBV7-9 and TRBJ2-2, the CDR3 gives the full variable domain: DTGVSQNPRHKITKRGQNVTFRCDPISEHNRLYWYRQTLGQGPEFLTYFQNEAQLEKSRLLSDRFSAERPKGSFSTLEIQRTEQGDSAMYLCASGSSANTGELFFGEGSRLTVL.

This clonotype showed up just a few times. V is TRBV6-2 or TRBV6-3 and J is TRBJ1-4; unclear D gene. The CDR3 contains 12 residues. V gave up 7 bases and J gave up 8 bases, with 11 bases separating them. The germline gives CDR1 MNHEY, CDR2 SVGEGT. The CDR3 loop reads CASTDLREKLFF. The CDR3 nucleotides are TGTGCCAGCACCGATCTTAGGGAAAAACTGTTTTTT.

This clonotype was seen repeatedly, ten times or more. The rearrangement links TRBV6-6 to TRBJ2-7; 7 bases agree with TRBD2. The J segment lost 1 base and the V segment lost 2 bases, leaving 8 bases of the junction unmatched. Germline CDR1 is MNHNY and CDR2 is SVGAGI (reference sequence). There are 16 residues in the CDR3. CDR3 loop: CASSYRTSESSYEQYF. CDR3 coding DNA: TGTGCCAGCAGTTACCGGACTAGTGAGTCTTCCTACGAGCAGTACTTC.

This clonotype has a handful of counts. The chain uses TRBV7-9 and TRBJ1-1; maybe TRBD1 (5 bases). Trimming pared 5 bases from V and 7 bases from J, leaving 23 bases between. Germline-derived CDR1 and CDR2 are SEHNR and FQNEAQ (reference sequence). The CDR3 spans 16 residues. Here the CDR3 reads CASSRGAPQRFGEAFF. The CDR3 DNA sequence: TGTGCCAGCAGCCGAGGGGCACCCCAGAGGTTTGGTGAAGCTTTCTTT.

This clonotype has only a few counts. This chain uses TRBV10-3 with TRBJ2-3; D remains ambiguous. The V and J ends lost 2 bases and 3 bases respectively, with 9 bases between them. From germline, CDR1 is ENHRY and CDR2 SYGVKD. This CDR3 is 14 amino acids long. CDR3 nucleotides: TGTGCCATCAGTGAGCCTACGAAGACAGATACGCAGTATTTT. Protein sequence: CAISEPTKTDTQYF.

This clonotype was found many times. CDR3 sequence: CASSPLYGGGREKLFF. In DNA, the CDR3 is TGTGCCAGCAGCCCCCTGTACGGGGGAGGTAGAGAAAAACTGTTTTTT. The chain links TRBV7-9 to TRBJ1-4; TRBD1 is a possible D gene (5 bases). Trimming took 5 bases from V and 8 from J, leaving 21 bases between them. In germline, CDR1 is SEHNR, CDR2 FQNEAQ (reference sequence). CDR3 size: 16 residues.

Points on this clonotype: A much larger clone lies a single base off, so this may be a read error. The rearrangement uses TRBV2 and TRBJ2-1; 13 bases line up with TRBD2. Losses at the gene ends were 3 bases for V and 10 bases for J; bases not matched to a gene: 6. Per the germline V gene, CDR1 is SNHLY and CDR2 is FYNNEI. This CDR3 comprises 15 residues. CDR3 in amino acids: CASSESGLAGEEQFF. DNA of the CDR3: TGTGCCAGCAGTGAGAGCGGACTAGCGGGAGAAGAGCAGTTCTTC.

V usage is TRBV7-6 and J usage is TRBJ1-1, with D perhaps matching TRBD1 (5 bases). From germline, CDR1 is SGHVS and CDR2 FNYEAQ. The CDR3 length is 15 residues. V was pared by 5 bases and J by 0 bases, with 13 bases between. Here the CDR3 reads CASSPQGALNTEAFF. The CDR3 nucleotides read TGTGCCAGCAGCCCCCAAGGGGCATTGAACACTGAAGCTTTCTTT. Using reference TRBV7-6 and TRBJ1-1 for the parts outside the CDR3, the full variable domain is GAGVSQSPRYKVTKRGQDVALRCDPISGHVSLYWYRQALGQGPEFLTYFNYEAQQDKSGLPNDRFSAERPEGSISTLTIQRTEQRDSAMYRCASSPQGALNTEAFFGQGTRLTVV.

This clonotype was seen a few times. The chain combines TRBV27 with TRBJ2-5, with D perhaps TRBD1 or TRBD2 (5 bases each). There are 15 residues in the CDR3. The V end was cut by 1 base, the J end by 3 bases, with 12 bases between. Germline CDR1 MNHEY, CDR2 SMNVEV (reference sequence). The CDR3 region is CASSLLGREKETQYF. CDR3 DNA sequence: TGTGCCAGCAGTTTATTAGGCAGGGAGAAAGAGACCCAGTACTTC.

In its sample, this clonotype was seen many times. The chain links TRBV28 to TRBJ1-2; no reliable D call. Trimming stripped 3 bases from V and 10 bases from J, with 18 bases between. The CDR3 contains 14 residues. CDR1 and CDR2 from the germline V gene are MDHEN and SYDVKM. CDR3 in amino acids: CASSFSYRPRAYTF. The CDR3, as DNA: TGTGCCAGCAGTTTTTCCTATCGCCCCCGGGCCTACACCTTC.

This clonotype was observed at least ten times. The rearrangement links TRBV27 to TRBJ2-1; 9 bases line up with TRBD2. Per germline, CDR1 MNHEY and CDR2 SMNVEV (reference sequence). The CDR3 spans 16 residues. Trimming at V came to 3 bases and at J to 3 bases, leaving 6 bases not matched to a gene. This CDR3 is CASSFSSGDLYNEQFF. CDR3 coding DNA: TGTGCCAGCAGTTTCTCTAGCGGGGACCTCTACAATGAGCAGTTCTTC.

This clonotype was detected only a few times. V gene TRBV20-1 combines with J gene TRBJ2-1, with TRBD2 matching over 8 bases. The CDR3 consists of 19 residues. Germline CDR1 is DFQATT and CDR2 is SNEGSKA (reference sequence). J lost 3 bases, V lost 5 bases, and 21 bases had no gene match. The CDR3, as DNA: TGCAGTGCTCGGCTTTGGAGAGACGGTAGCGGGGAATACTACAATGAGCAGTTCTTC. Translation: CSARLWRDGSGEYYNEQFF.

The chain has TRBV6-2 or TRBV6-3 and TRBJ1-2; no firm D call. V lost 5 bases to trimming and J lost 6 bases, with 31 bases between them. Germline CDR1 and CDR2: MNHEY and SVGEGT. The CDR3 contains 19 residues. The CDR3 DNA sequence: TGTGCCAGCAGTGGAACAACCTCATCGGTTCTTCTAACTTGGGATGGCTACACCTTC. Translated: CASSGTTSSVLLTWDGYTF.

This clonotype was observed many times. Here the CDR3 DNA reads TGTGCCAGCAATCCCGGCGGAGCTTATGGCTACACCTTC. This encodes CASNPGGAYGYTF. J is TRBJ1-2 and V is TRBV2; D not resolved. Germline assignment: CDR1 SNHLY and CDR2 FYNNEI. This CDR3 is built from 13 residues. V was cut by 7 bases and J by 5 bases, with 14 bases left in between.

This rearrangement joins TRBV29-1 to TRBJ2-7, with 9 bases aligning to TRBD1. The CDR3 contains 12 residues. V lost 6 bases, J lost 4 bases, and 4 bases stayed unmatched. Germline values: CDR1 SQVTM, CDR2 ANQGSEA. The CDR3 DNA reads TGCAGCGTACAGGACAGGGGTTACGAGCAGTACTTC. Translating it yields CSVQDRGYEQYF.

Worth noting for this clonotype: Germline and junction disagree at one end, which may indicate a read error. The V gene is TRBV19, the J gene TRBJ1-5; TRBD1 is a possible D gene (6 bases). The V gene's germline CDR1 is LNHDA and CDR2 SQIVND (reference sequence). The CDR3 has 17 amino acids. CDR3: CASRIRDIPNSSQPQHF. The CDR3 DNA sequence: TGTGCCAGTAGGATCCGGGACATTCCCAATAGCAGTCAGCCCCAGCATTTT.

This clonotype has a count of ten or more. J is TRBJ2-1 and V is TRBV10-3; possibly TRBD2 for D (5 bases). The germline V gene encodes CDR1 ENHRY and CDR2 SYGVKD. The CDR3 consists of 14 residues. The V end lost 7 bases, the J end lost 8 bases, and 18 bases lay between the germline ends. The CDR3 DNA sequence: TGTGCCATCAATGCGGGCGTTCAGCCAGATGAGCAGTTCTTC. Encoded protein: CAINAGVQPDEQFF.